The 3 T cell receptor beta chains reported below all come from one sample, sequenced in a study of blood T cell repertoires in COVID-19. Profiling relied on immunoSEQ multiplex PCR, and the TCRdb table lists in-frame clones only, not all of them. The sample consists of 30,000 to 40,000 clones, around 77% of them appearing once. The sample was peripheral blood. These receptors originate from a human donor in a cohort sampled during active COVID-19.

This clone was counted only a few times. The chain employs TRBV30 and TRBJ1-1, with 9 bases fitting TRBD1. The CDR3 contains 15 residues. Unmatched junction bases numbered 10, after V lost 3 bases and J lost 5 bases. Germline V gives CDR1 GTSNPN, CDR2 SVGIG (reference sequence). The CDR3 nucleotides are TGTGCCTGGAGCGACCCGGGACAGGGACGTACTGAAGCTTTCTTT. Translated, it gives CAWSDPGQGRTEAFF. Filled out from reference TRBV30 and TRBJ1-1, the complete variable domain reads SQTIHQWPATLVQPVGSPLSLECTVEGTSNPNLYWYRQAAGRGLQLLFYSVGIGQISSEVPQNLSASRPQDRQFILSSKKLLLSDSGFYLCAWSDPGQGRTEAFFGQGTRLTVV.

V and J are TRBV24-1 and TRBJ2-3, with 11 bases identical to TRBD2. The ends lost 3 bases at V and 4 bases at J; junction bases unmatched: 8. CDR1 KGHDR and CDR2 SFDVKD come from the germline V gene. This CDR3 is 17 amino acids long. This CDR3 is CATSDGSSGRRADTQYF. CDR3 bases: TGTGCCACCAGTGATGGCTCTAGCGGGAGGAGGGCAGATACGCAGTATTTT.

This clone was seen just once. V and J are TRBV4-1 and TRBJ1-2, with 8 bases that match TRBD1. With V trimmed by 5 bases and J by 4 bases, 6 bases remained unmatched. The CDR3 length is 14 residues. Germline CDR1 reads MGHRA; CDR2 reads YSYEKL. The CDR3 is CASSAGQGPYGYTF. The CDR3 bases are TGCGCCAGCAGCGCCGGACAGGGTCCCTATGGCTACACCTTC.